Below are 8 T cell receptor beta chains sequenced from a single sample in a study of molecular identifiers for immune sequencing clone quantification. One entry per CDR3 protein, called by TCRdb with MiXCR from the PCR reads. The table has approximately 550,000 distinct CDR3 sequences, 25% seen once. The specimen was naive CD8+ T cells from blood, with Jurkat cell RNA spiked in. Regarding subset: FACS-sorted CD8+CD4-CCR7+CD45RA+ naive T cells. The receptors here all came from a human donor in good health. Some libraries in this study had Jurkat cell RNA spiked in.

V usage is TRBV21-1 and J usage is TRBJ2-7; the table's D gene call, TRBD1, was not cross checked with the DNA. TRBV21-1 is reported as a pseudogene. The CDR3 has 14 amino acids. The CDR3 loop reads CASSKGAETYEQYF. Written as DNA, the CDR3 is TGTGCCAGCAGCAAAGGGGCGGAAACCTACGAGCAGTACTTC.

This clonotype was detected a few times. J is TRBJ1-5 and V is TRBV12-3 or TRBV12-4; TRBD1 is a possible D gene (5 bases). V lost 3 bases to trimming and J lost 15 bases, with 12 bases between them. CDR3 length equals 11 residues. The CDR3 sequence: CASSFGGATHF. Here the CDR3 DNA reads TGTGCCAGCAGTTTTGGTGGGGCGACGCATTTT.

Here the CDR3 reads CASSLGGLAGVGEQFF. CDR3 bases: TGTGCCAGCAGCTTGGGCGGACTAGCGGGAGTTGGTGAGCAGTTCTTC. The V and J genes are TRBV7-9 and TRBJ2-1; 13 bases are a match to TRBD2. The CDR3 consists of 16 residues. V was pared by 3 bases and J by 9 bases, with 8 bases of the junction left unmatched. Germline V gene data show CDR1 as SEHNR and CDR2 as FQNEAQ (reference sequence).

This clonotype showed up just a few times. V is TRBV18 and J is TRBJ2-7; 8 nucleotides match TRBD2. Germline CDR1 KGHSH, CDR2 LQKENI. V was clipped by 6 bases and J by 4 bases; unmatched bases: 11. The CDR3 length is 15 residues. The CDR3 loop reads CASSPVTSGKYEQYF. DNA of the CDR3: TGTGCCAGCTCCCCCGTTACTAGCGGAAAGTACGAGCAGTACTTC.

With regard to this clonotype: This may be a read error, as it is one base from a much larger clone. As DNA, the CDR3 is TGTGCCGGCAGTTCGGGACAGGGGGTTCAGACTGAAGCTTTCTTT. The encoded protein is CAGSSGQGVQTEAFF. The chain links TRBV12-3 or TRBV12-4 to TRBJ1-1; 11 bases are a match to TRBD1. The CDR3 loop spans 15 amino acids.

This clonotype was picked up a small number of times. This sequence joins TRBV9 and TRBJ2-1, with a weak D call TRBD1 (6 bases). The length of the CDR3 is 12 residues. The germline gives CDR1 SGDLS, CDR2 YYNGEE. V was pared by 7 bases and J by 4 bases, with 9 bases between. The chain's CDR3 is CASAGEYNEQFF. In DNA form, the CDR3 reads TGTGCCAGCGCAGGGGAGTACAATGAGCAGTTCTTC.

The rearrangement links TRBV15 to TRBJ1-3, with D possibly matching TRBD1 (5 bases). Germline loops: CDR1 LNHNV, CDR2 YYDKDF (reference sequence). The CDR3 sequence is 15 residues long. V lost 2 bases and J lost 7, with 15 bases in between. The CDR3 nucleotides are TGTGCCACCAGCAGATCATTGGGGCTTGGTAACACCATATATTTT. It translates to CATSRSLGLGNTIYF.

Only one count was recorded for this clonotype. One end of the junction fails to match germline, which may point to a read error. V usage is TRBV6-2 or TRBV6-3 and J usage is TRBJ2-5, with 9 positions matching TRBD1. The CDR3 loop spans 17 amino acids. Germline V gene lookup returns CDR1 MNHEY and CDR2 SVGEGT. The CDR3 loop is CASSYRPTGGYQVTQYF. CDR3 coding DNA: TGTGCCAGCAGTTACCGGCCGACAGGGGGTTACCAAGTGACCCAGTACTTC.